Sequencing of this T cell receptor beta chain was carried out in a study of blood T cell repertoires in COVID-19. Study information: The United States, Italy and Spain supplied acute and convalescent COVID-19 samples. In each case, the material was cDNA or gDNA derived from T cells, B-cell-depleted T cells, or PBMCs.

The Seattle site enrolled patients during active infection and followed them longitudinally. The germline V gene encodes CDR1 KGHSH and CDR2 LQKENI. This CDR3 has 15 amino acids. The ends lost 3 bases at V and 4 bases at J; junction bases unmatched: 5. Under the authors' procedure: Counts of nucleated cells, estimated from reference gene primer amplification, were obtained. Sequencing used immunoSEQ multiplex PCR; TCRdb keeps in-frame clones, though not all of them. Clone size and V and J calls were adopted from that table, with D and trimming inferred from the DNA. In the table there are fewer than 140,000 clones, 76% of which are singletons.

Specimen: peripheral blood. The clonotype was recovered from a man older than 75 with COVID-19, enrolled during active disease. V and J are TRBV18 and TRBJ2-5; the match to TRBD2 covers 10 bases. DNA of the CDR3: TGTGCCAGCTCACCTGCTAGCGGGAGCAGAGAGACCCAGTACTTC. It translates to CASSPASGSRETQYF.